These 5 T cell receptor beta chains originate from one sample sequenced in a study of immune heterogeneity within non-small cell lung tumors. The template consisted of bulk tumor genomic DNA, with 600 ng used per sample. Biopsy collection occurred during surgery, with several far-apart biopsies per primary tumor. Patients had untreated, newly diagnosed non-small cell lung cancer and underwent curative surgery. With 32 V and 13 J primers, multiplex PCR amplified the TCR beta CDR3. Each CDR3 protein is one row after TCRdb ran MiXCR on the multiplex PCR reads. The sample lists fewer than 3,000 distinct CDR3 sequences, roughly 14% occurring once. Sequenced material: lung tumor tissue. All receptors derive from a female donor with non-small cell lung cancer.

Turning to this clonotype: This may be a read error: a much more frequent sequence differs by one nucleotide. The CDR3 does not end in the conserved phenylalanine or tryptophan, so this is likely a read error. This rearrangement joins TRBV7-8 to TRBJ2-2; D may be TRBD1 or TRBD2 (5 bases each). Germline CDR1 reads SGHVS; CDR2 reads FQNEAQ. This CDR3 is built from 15 residues. V was shortened by 4 bases and J by 0 bases, with 9 bases between the two germline ends. CDR3 sequence (DNA): TGTGCCAGCAGCTCCGGGACGTCGAACACCGGGGAGCTGTTTCTT. Residues: CASSSGTSNTGELFL.

V and J are TRBV19 and TRBJ1-2; D perhaps matches TRBD1 (6 bases). The CDR3 has 16 residues. Germline V lookup: CDR1 LNHDA, CDR2 SQIVND (reference sequence). Trimming took off 5 bases at V and 3 bases at J, with 19 bases between the two ends. CDR3 in amino acids: CASSSSGGAWDYGYTF. The CDR3 DNA reads as TGTGCCAGTAGTTCAAGCGGGGGCGCATGGGACTATGGCTACACCTTC.

The chain combines TRBV3-1 with TRBJ2-7; D might be TRBD1 or TRBD2, each matching 5 bases. Germline V gene sequence: CDR1 LGHDT, CDR2 YNNKEL (reference sequence). The CDR3 covers 12 residues. Trimming removed 1 base from V and 4 bases from J, with 5 bases in between. In nucleotides, the CDR3 is TGTGCCAGCAGCCAAGGGGGGTACGAGCAGTACTTC. Translation: CASSQGGYEQYF.

This clonotype was counted at least ten times. The J gene is TRBJ1-2, the V gene TRBV9; 8 nucleotides agree with TRBD1. Germline lookup yields CDR1 SGDLS and CDR2 YYNGEE. The CDR3 totals 14 residues. Losses at the gene ends were 4 bases for V and 5 bases for J; bases not matched to a gene: 7. This CDR3 reads CASSPGQGLYGYTF. The CDR3 DNA reads TGTGCCAGCAGCCCCGGACAGGGACTTTATGGCTACACCTTC. The variable domain in full, completed from reference TRBV9 and TRBJ1-2, reads DSGVTQTPKHLITATGQRVTLRCSPRSGDLSVYWYQQSLDQGLQFLIQYYNGEERAKGNILERFSAQQFPDLHSELNLSSLELGDSALYFCASSPGQGLYGYTFGSGTRLTVV.

This clonotype is medium-sized (0.01 to 0.1%) in the sample. V usage is TRBV10-1 and J usage is TRBJ2-1; D is unresolved. Germline loops: CDR1 WNHNN, CDR2 SYGVQD (reference sequence). Trimming stripped 6 bases from V and 4 bases from J, with 10 bases between. The CDR3 loop spans 13 amino acids. The CDR3 sequence: CASSSSVYNEQFF. DNA for the CDR3: TGCGCCAGCAGCTCTAGTGTATACAATGAGCAGTTCTTC.